Below, 26 T cell receptor beta chains from the same sample are listed, as sequenced in a study of blood T cell repertoires in COVID-19. Sequencing was performed with immunoSEQ multiplex PCR; in TCRdb, only in-frame clones are kept and a portion is missing. The sample lists roughly 330,000 clones, over 80% seen once, with approximately 10% in the top ten. Input material: peripheral blood. These receptors originate from a man aged 30 to 39 with COVID-19, enrolled during active disease.

For the CDR3, the DNA is TGTGCCAGCAGTGCCTTTCGGCAGGCGACAGGCGAGCAGTACTTC. Translating it yields CASSAFRQATGEQYF. The V gene is TRBV28, the J gene TRBJ2-7; maybe TRBD1 (6 bases). V lost 5 bases to trimming and J lost 6 bases, with 20 bases between them. Germline loops: CDR1 MDHEN, CDR2 SYDVKM. The CDR3 consists of 15 residues.

On this clone: Other DNA sequences from this sample encode an identical CDR3 as well. J is TRBJ2-7 and V is TRBV5-1, with 8 bases identical to TRBD1. The CDR3 extends over 14 amino acids. V dropped 4 bases and J dropped 2; count of bases not matched to a gene: 5. Germline-derived CDR1 and CDR2 are SGHRS and YFSETQ. The CDR3 reads CASSPGTGTYEQYF. The CDR3 DNA follows: TGCGCCAGCAGCCCCGGGACAGGTACCTACGAGCAGTACTTC.

V is TRBV7-2 and J is TRBJ2-7; 7 bases agree with TRBD2. Germline CDR1 is SGHTA and CDR2 is FQGNSA. With V trimmed by 1 base and J by 3 bases, 6 bases remained unmatched. CDR3 size: 15 residues. CDR3 DNA: TGTGCCAGCAGCTTAGGCGGGAGTAGTGACTACGAGCAGTACTTC. It translates to CASSLGGSSDYEQYF.

The chain uses TRBV24-1 and TRBJ1-1; 9 bases agree with TRBD1. From germline, CDR1 is KGHDR and CDR2 SFDVKD. CDR3 size: 15 residues. V lost 5 bases to trimming and J lost 5 bases; unmatched junction nucleotides: 8. The CDR3 sequence: CATSASDRGRTEAFF. CDR3 sequence (DNA): TGTGCCACCAGTGCGTCAGACAGGGGGAGGACTGAAGCTTTCTTT.

This chain connects TRBV5-4 to TRBJ1-1; possibly TRBD1 for D (6 bases). Trimming removed 3 bases from V and 8 bases from J, with 20 bases in between. The CDR3 is 15 residues long. Germline lookup yields CDR1 SGHNT and CDR2 YYREEE (reference sequence). The CDR3 DNA sequence: TGTGCCAGCAGCTCCCGTTACCAGGGACAACCCGAAGCTTTCTTT. Translating it yields CASSSRYQGQPEAFF. The full variable domain, its missing parts supplied by reference TRBV5-4 and TRBJ1-1, is ETGVTQSPTHLIKTRGQQVTLRCSSQSGHNTVSWYQQALGQGPQFIFQYYREEENGRGNFPPRFSGLQFPNYSSELNVNALELDDSALYLCASSSRYQGQPEAFFGQGTRLTVV.

The rearrangement uses TRBV27 and TRBJ1-2; maybe TRBD1 (6 bases). Per the germline V gene, CDR1 is MNHEY and CDR2 is SMNVEV (reference sequence). The CDR3 is made up of 12 amino acids. V lost 5 bases to trimming and J lost 8 bases, with 12 bases between them. The CDR3 sequence is CASSGQREGYTF. DNA of the CDR3: TGTGCCAGCAGTGGACAGCGCGAAGGCTACACCTTC.

The genes are TRBV6-5 and TRBJ1-1, with D possibly TRBD1 on 6 matching bases. Trimming shortened V by 8 bases and J by 5 bases, and 18 bases separated the two germline ends. Germline V CDR1 and CDR2: MNHEY, SVGAGI. The CDR3 is 14 residues long. The CDR3: CASRFLLQGTEAFF. DNA for the CDR3: TGTGCCAGCCGCTTTCTTCTTCAGGGGACTGAAGCTTTCTTT.

CDR3 in amino acids: CASSLITGKYNEQFF. CDR3 in DNA: TGTGCCAGCAGCTTAATAACAGGAAAATACAATGAGCAGTTCTTC. V is TRBV11-2 and J is TRBJ2-1; tentative D call: TRBD1 (5 bases). V lost 2 bases to trimming and J lost 4 bases, with 12 bases between them. This CDR3 is built from 15 residues. Germline values: CDR1 SGHAT, CDR2 FQNNGV.

This chain joins TRBV19 and TRBJ2-1; 11 nucleotides match TRBD2. Unmatched junction bases numbered 9, after V lost 7 bases and J lost 7 bases. Germline V gene data show CDR1 as LNHDA and CDR2 as SQIVND (reference sequence). The CDR3 has 15 amino acids. The CDR3 nucleotides read TGTGCCAGTAAGAGTCTAGCGGGAGGTCTAAATGAGCAGTTCTTC. This sequence encodes CASKSLAGGLNEQFF.

The chain combines TRBV7-3 with TRBJ2-3, with a possible D match to TRBD2 (5 bases). This CDR3 has 16 amino acids. Trimming left V 2 bases short and J 1 base short, with 13 bases between. The V gene's germline CDR1 is SGHTA and CDR2 FQGTGA. CDR3 sequence reads: CASSLRPGKGTDTQYF. The CDR3 DNA sequence: TGTGCCAGCAGCTTACGCCCGGGGAAGGGCACAGATACGCAGTATTTT.

V is TRBV24-1 and J is TRBJ2-1; weak D call: TRBD1 (5 bases). The germline V gene has CDR1 KGHDR and CDR2 SFDVKD. The CDR3 covers 13 residues. V was clipped by 4 bases and J by 15 bases, with 18 bases between them. CDR3 sequence (DNA): TGTGCCACCAGTGACAACCAGGGCAGACTGATGTTCTTC. Protein product: CATSDNQGRLMFF.

V gene TRBV6-6 combines with J gene TRBJ2-7; 8 bases match TRBD1. Per germline, CDR1 MNHNY and CDR2 SVGAGI (reference sequence). This CDR3 is built from 13 residues. V shed 2 bases, J shed 4 bases, and the junction held 1 base outside the gene matches. Here the CDR3 DNA reads TGTGCCAGCAGTTACGGGACAGGTTACGAGCAGTACTTC. This codes for CASSYGTGYEQYF.

V gene TRBV19 combines with J gene TRBJ1-3; TRBD1 agrees at 7 bases. The CDR3 is 15 residues long. The germline CDR1 and CDR2 sequences are LNHDA and SQIVND (reference sequence). The V segment lost 7 bases and the J segment 0 bases; nucleotides outside the gene matches: 6. CDR3 nucleotides: TGTGCCAGTAATTACCGGGACAGCTCTGGAAACACCATATATTTT. Translating it yields CASNYRDSSGNTIYF.

Concerning this clone itself: Other DNA sequences in the sample encode the same CDR3. The chain uses TRBV27 and TRBJ2-2; D is unresolved. V gave up 3 bases and J gave up 2 bases, with 4 bases separating them. The CDR3 contains 13 residues. The V gene's germline CDR1 is MNHEY and CDR2 SMNVEV (reference sequence). Written as DNA, the CDR3 is TGTGCCAGCAGTTTGAGAAACACCGGGGAGCTGTTTTTT. As protein: CASSLRNTGELFF.

The V call is TRBV4-3, the J call TRBJ2-7, with a tentative D call TRBD1 (6 bases). Trimming took off 1 base at V and 2 bases at J, with 9 bases between the two ends. CDR1 is LGHNA and CDR2 is YSLEER in the germline V gene. The CDR3 extends over 14 amino acids. This CDR3 reads CASSQATGTYEQYF. The CDR3 DNA reads as TGCGCCAGCAGCCAAGCTACAGGGACCTACGAGCAGTACTTC.

This clone was seen just once. The chain links TRBV29-1 to TRBJ2-2; 7 nucleotides line up with TRBD1. V lost 4 bases to trimming and J lost 1 base; unmatched junction nucleotides: 9. The CDR3 runs to 16 residues. CDR1 and CDR2 from the germline V gene are SQVTM and ANQGSEA. In DNA, the CDR3 is TGCAGCGTTGGTTGGCCGCGGACAGGGAACACCGGGGAGCTGTTTTTT. It translates to CSVGWPRTGNTGELFF.

This clone was seen once. CDR3 sequence reads: CASSDSPASGREQFF. The CDR3 coding sequence is TGTGCCAGCAGTGACTCCCCGGCTAGCGGGAGGGAGCAGTTCTTC. The J gene is TRBJ2-1, the V gene TRBV6-4; 11 nucleotides match TRBD2. Germline loops: CDR1 MRHNA, CDR2 SNTAGT. V gave up 0 bases and J gave up 10 bases; unmatched junction bases: 5. This CDR3 region has 15 residues.

This clone has just one count. The J gene is TRBJ2-1, the V gene TRBV6-6, with 12 bases that match TRBD2. V shed 6 bases, J shed 0 bases, and the junction held 15 bases outside the gene matches. The CDR3 has 20 residues. From germline, CDR1 is MNHNY and CDR2 SVGAGI (reference sequence). The chain's CDR3 is CASSSIRLAGALSSYNEQFF. The CDR3 DNA reads as TGTGCCAGCAGCTCCATCCGACTAGCGGGAGCCCTGAGCTCCTACAATGAGCAGTTCTTC.

The J gene is TRBJ2-1, the V gene TRBV4-3, with D maybe TRBD1 (5 bases). V dropped 0 bases and J dropped 8 bases, with 11 bases sitting between them. Germline V gene sequence: CDR1 LGHNA, CDR2 YSLEER. The CDR3 is 14 residues long. CDR3 region: CASSQEAVGDEQFF. The CDR3, as DNA: TGCGCCAGCAGCCAAGAGGCCGTAGGGGATGAGCAGTTCTTC.

The chain employs TRBV25-1 and TRBJ1-4; 9 positions agree with TRBD1. V was clipped by 7 bases and J by 8 bases; unmatched bases: 5. The CDR3 spans 13 residues. Looked up from germline, CDR1 is MGHDK and CDR2 is SYGVNS. The CDR3: CASKGTGYEKLFF. CDR3 DNA sequence: TGTGCCAGCAAGGGGACAGGGTACGAAAAACTGTTTTTT.

The chain couples TRBV4-2 to TRBJ1-1, with D perhaps TRBD1 (6 bases). The germline V and J ends were trimmed by 2 bases and 0 bases, with 19 bases remaining between them. Germline V gene lookup returns CDR1 LGHNA and CDR2 YNFKEQ. The CDR3 has 18 amino acids. CDR3 DNA sequence: TGTGCCAGCAGCCAACTACCCCCTATGACAGGCATGAACACTGAAGCTTTCTTT. Protein product: CASSQLPPMTGMNTEAFF.

This clone came up once. The chain combines TRBV2 with TRBJ2-5, with 8 bases identical to TRBD1. This CDR3 contains 14 residues. Germline CDR1 and CDR2: SNHLY and FYNNEI. Unmatched junction bases numbered 7, after V lost 5 bases and J lost 5 bases. This chain's CDR3 is CASSIQGAWETQYF. CDR3 DNA: TGTGCCAGCAGTATCCAGGGGGCGTGGGAGACCCAGTACTTC.

The chain recombines TRBV28 with TRBJ2-7; 7 nucleotides align to TRBD1. Germline V lookup: CDR1 MDHEN, CDR2 SYDVKM. This CDR3 has 16 amino acids. J gave up 3 bases and V 3 bases, and 11 bases lay outside the gene matches. CDR3 region: CASSFSGTDNYYEQYF. In DNA, the CDR3 is TGTGCCAGCAGTTTCTCCGGGACAGATAACTACTACGAGCAGTACTTC.

Only one count was recorded for this clone. The genes are TRBV12-3 or TRBV12-4 and TRBJ1-1; possibly TRBD1 for D (6 bases). The CDR3 covers 12 residues. Trimming shortened V by 6 bases and J by 11 bases, and 16 bases separated the two germline ends. The CDR3 region is CASSLSRQGAFF. The DNA of the CDR3 is TGTGCCAGCAGCCTCAGTAGGCAGGGGGCTTTCTTT.

J is TRBJ1-4 and V is TRBV18; 9 positions agree with TRBD1. The germline V gene encodes CDR1 KGHSH and CDR2 LQKENI. J gave up 1 base and V 3 bases, and 6 bases lay outside the gene matches. The CDR3 totals 17 residues. This CDR3 reads CASSPVPGQGTNEKLFF. CDR3 sequence (DNA): TGTGCCAGCTCACCCGTCCCGGGACAGGGAACTAATGAAAAACTGTTTTTT.

This rearrangement joins TRBV5-6 to TRBJ2-7, with TRBD2 identical over 9 bases. Trimming took 0 bases from V and 10 from J; bases not matched to a gene: 5. The germline V gene has CDR1 SGHDT and CDR2 YYEEEE. The CDR3 length is 13 residues. DNA of the CDR3: TGTGCCAGCAGCTTGGGGGGACTAGCTTCCCAGTACTTC. Its protein is CASSLGGLASQYF. Together with reference TRBV5-6 and TRBJ2-7, the CDR3 gives the full variable domain: DAGVTQSPTHLIKTRGQQVTLRCSPKSGHDTVSWYQQALGQGPQFIFQYYEEEERQRGNFPDRFSGHQFPNYSSELNVNALLLGDSALYLCASSLGGLASQYFGPGTRLTVT.